This record concerns one T cell receptor beta chain sequence. Its antigen remains unidentified. These data come from a study of vaccination effects on CD4 cells after COVID-19. Measured with immunoSEQ multiplex PCR; TCRdb has only the in-frame clones, and not every one. The sample holds 55,000 to 75,000 clones, around 76% seen once. ViraFEST expansion of antigen-specific CD4+ T cells with viral peptide pools preceded sequencing. Scientists isolated CD4+ T cells after a roughly 10-day culture period ended. No vaccinee had earlier SARS-CoV-2 infection, and nucleocapsid antibodies were negative. Sequences were derived from CD4+ T cells from PBMCs cultured with HCoV-NL63 spike peptides, sampled before COVID-19 vaccination. This TCR came from a human donor who received a COVID-19 vaccine.

This CDR3 is CASSLGSTTNEKLFF. In DNA, the CDR3 is TGTGCCAGCAGCTTAGGCAGCACAACTAATGAAAAACTGTTTTTT. This chain joins TRBV7-8 and TRBJ1-4; D ambiguous. The CDR3 is made up of 15 amino acids. V was cut by 1 base and J by 0 bases, with 6 bases left in between. Germline-derived CDR1 and CDR2 are SGHVS and FQNEAQ.